These 5 T cell receptor beta chains came from one sample sequenced in a study of radiation and T cells in renal cell carcinoma. Sequenced by immunoSEQ multiplex PCR; TCRdb stores in-frame clones only, minus some. The sample gives 70,000 to 100,000 clones, approximately 83% of which show up once; 20% to 25% is in the top ten. As to time point: blood 2 weeks post-SBRT. Treatment described: 15 Gy SBRT to primary tumor, nephrectomy 4 weeks later. The sequencing here drew on blood, taken from a patient whose treatment included radiotherapy and nephrectomy. The origin of the receptors is a woman between 45 and 60 years old with renal cell carcinoma.

This chain links TRBV4-1 with TRBJ2-7; TRBD2 is a possible D gene (6 bases). Looked up from germline, CDR1 is MGHRA and CDR2 is YSYEKL. V was shortened by 4 bases and J by 3 bases, with 16 bases between the two germline ends. The length of the CDR3 is 15 residues. The CDR3 nucleotides read TGCGCCAGCAGCCCCGGGGGACGAGCCGGCTACGAGCAGTACTTC. This gives the protein CASSPGGRAGYEQYF.

V gene TRBV18 combines with J gene TRBJ2-3, with 8 bases aligning to TRBD2. The trim removed 3 bases at V and 2 bases at J, leaving 13 bases unmatched. CDR1 and CDR2 from the germline V gene are KGHSH and LQKENI. The length of the CDR3 is 18 residues. The CDR3 bases are TGTGCCAGCTCACCTCTTAGCAGGCGGGGGGCTTTCACAGATACGCAGTATTTT. Encoded protein: CASSPLSRRGAFTDTQYF.

The V call is TRBV13, the J call TRBJ2-7; 10 bases align to TRBD1. CDR3 size: 16 residues. Germline loops: CDR1 PRHDT, CDR2 FYEKMQ (reference sequence). Losses at the gene ends were 0 bases for V and 3 bases for J; bases not matched to a gene: 5. CDR3 residues: CASSLGTDRGFYEQYF. In nucleotides, the CDR3 is TGTGCCAGCAGCTTAGGTACGGACAGGGGGTTCTACGAGCAGTACTTC.

This chain joins TRBV18 and TRBJ2-6; D not resolved. The CDR3 has 17 amino acids. Trimming took 3 bases from V and 0 from J, leaving 12 bases between them. CDR1 is KGHSH and CDR2 is LQKENI in the germline V gene. DNA for the CDR3: TGTGCCAGCTCACCCCAAGCGCCGAACTCTGGGGCCAACGTCCTGACTTTC. Translating gives CASSPQAPNSGANVLTF.

The chain combines TRBV23-1 with TRBJ1-4; no firm D call. TRBV23-1 has ORF status, its function being uncertain. CDR3 length: 16 residues. V was trimmed by 6 bases and J by 0 bases, leaving 14 bases between them. The CDR3 DNA is TGCGCCAGCAGACTGGGGAGGATTGCAACTAATGAAAAACTGTTTTTT. Encoded protein: CASRLGRIATNEKLFF.